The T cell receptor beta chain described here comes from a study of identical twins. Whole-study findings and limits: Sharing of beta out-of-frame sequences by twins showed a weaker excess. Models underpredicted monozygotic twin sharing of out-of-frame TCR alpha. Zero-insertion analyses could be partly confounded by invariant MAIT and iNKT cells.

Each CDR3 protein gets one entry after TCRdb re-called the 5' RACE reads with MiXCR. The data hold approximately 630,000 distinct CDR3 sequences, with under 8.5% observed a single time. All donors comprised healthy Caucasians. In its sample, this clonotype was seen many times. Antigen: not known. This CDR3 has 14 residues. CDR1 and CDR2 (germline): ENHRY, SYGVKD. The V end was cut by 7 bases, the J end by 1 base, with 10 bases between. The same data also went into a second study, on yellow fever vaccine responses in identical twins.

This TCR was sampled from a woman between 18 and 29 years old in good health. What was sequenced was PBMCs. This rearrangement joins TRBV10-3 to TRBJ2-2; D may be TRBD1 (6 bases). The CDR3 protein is CAIIRGGNTGELFF. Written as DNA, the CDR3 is TGTGCCATCATACGAGGGGGGAACACCGGGGAGCTGTTTTTT.